Shown below are 22 T cell receptor beta chains from a single sample sequenced in a study of T-cell memory formation after mild COVID-19. In TCRdb, the 5' RACE reads were re-called with MiXCR into one record per CDR3 protein. Counted here are nearly 110,000 distinct CDR3 sequences, 13% to 15% occurring once; the ten biggest clones make up 30% to 45%. The sequenced material came from PBMCs or a T cell subset sorted from them (not recorded which). The receptors were gathered from a man aged 18 to 35 who had mild COVID-19 (a few samples of this study predate the infection). Cell type and time point are not known.

V is TRBV5-1 and J is TRBJ2-7, with D unclear. Germline CDR1 SGHRS, CDR2 YFSETQ. The V and J ends lost 4 bases and 6 bases respectively, with 11 bases between them. The CDR3 runs 12 residues. DNA of the CDR3: TGCGCCAGCAGCCTGACATGCTCCGAGCAGTACGTC. Amino acid sequence: CASSLTCSEQYV.

This clonotype was detected a few times. CDR3 amino acids: CASRTCDYSNQPQHF. Here the CDR3 DNA reads TGTGCCAGTAGAACCTGTGACTATAGCAATCAGCCCCAGCATTTT. The J gene is TRBJ1-5, the V gene TRBV19; D ambiguous. This CDR3 comprises 15 residues. Germline V gene sequence: CDR1 LNHDA, CDR2 SQIVND (reference sequence). Deletions cut 6 bases from V and 0 bases from J, with 12 bases between.

The chain uses TRBV6-1 and TRBJ2-3; D gene uncertain. The CDR3 runs to 15 residues. Germline V lookup: CDR1 MNHNS, CDR2 SASEGT. The V gene lost 4 bases and the J gene lost 6 bases, with 17 bases spanning the gap. The CDR3 reads CASSVRQDPSDTQYF. CDR3 sequence (DNA): TGTGCCAGCAGTGTACGACAAGACCCGTCGGATACGCAGTATTTT.

This clonotype was observed at least ten times. This rearrangement joins TRBV4-3 to TRBJ2-1; possibly TRBD2 for D (5 bases). The V gene lost 5 bases and the J gene lost 0 bases, with 11 bases spanning the gap. CDR3 length: 15 residues. CDR1 is LGHNA and CDR2 is YSLEER in the germline V gene. CDR3 sequence (DNA): TGCGCCAGCAGCGCGGGCTCGAGCTCCTACAATGAGCAGTTCTTC. This encodes CASSAGSSSYNEQFF.

This clonotype was detected a few times. The genes are TRBV10-2 and TRBJ1-1; the D gene is possibly TRBD1 (6 bases). The germline V gene encodes CDR1 WSHSY and CDR2 SAAADI. Trimming cost V 10 bases and J 1 base, with 16 bases left between them. The CDR3 runs 14 residues. Here the CDR3 reads CATVRGGENTEAFF. CDR3 coding DNA: TGCGCCACCGTAAGAGGGGGAGAGAACACTGAAGCTTTCTTT.

The CDR3 is CASSEFEFPSTDTQYF. The CDR3, as DNA: TGTGCCAGCAGTGAGTTCGAGTTCCCTAGCACAGATACGCAGTATTTT. The chain links TRBV6-4 to TRBJ2-3; D is undetermined. Deletions cut 3 bases from V and 0 bases from J, with 13 bases between. This CDR3 has 16 residues. CDR1 MRHNA and CDR2 SNTAGT come from the germline V gene.

This clonotype turned up a few times. The chain employs TRBV21-1 and TRBJ2-1. TRBV21-1 is shown as a pseudogene. The CDR3 totals 12 residues. The CDR3 spells CASSERSNEQFF. The CDR3 DNA sequence: TGTGCCAGCAGCGAAAGATCTAATGAGCAGTTCTTC.

This clonotype has only a few counts. This chain's CDR3 is CSALAGYNEQFF. Written as DNA, the CDR3 is TGCAGTGCGCTAGCGGGCTACAATGAGCAGTTCTTC. The chain carries TRBV20-1 and TRBJ2-1; 8 bases match TRBD2. This CDR3 spans 12 amino acids. V lost 6 bases to trimming and J lost 3 bases; unmatched junction nucleotides: 1. The germline CDR1 and CDR2 sequences are DFQATT and SNEGSKA (reference sequence).

The chain employs TRBV7-9 and TRBJ2-5; D is unclear. Looked up from germline, CDR1 is SEHNR and CDR2 is FQNEAQ (reference sequence). This CDR3 is built from 13 residues. Trimming took 4 bases from V and 2 from J, leaving 8 bases between them. The CDR3 DNA follows: TGTGCCAGCAGCTCCGGTTCACAAGAGACCCAGTACTTC. The encoded protein is CASSSGSQETQYF. The variable domain in full, completed from reference TRBV7-9 and TRBJ2-5, reads DTGVSQNPRHKITKRGQNVTFRCDPISEHNRLYWYRQTLGQGPEFLTYFQNEAQLEKSRLLSDRFSAERPKGSFSTLEIQRTEQGDSAMYLCASSSGSQETQYFGPGTRLLVL.

In this sample, this clonotype turned up a few times. The V call is TRBV6-6, the J call TRBJ2-1; either TRBD1 or TRBD2 may fit D (5 bases each). Germline CDR1 is MNHNY and CDR2 is SVGAGI (reference sequence). This CDR3 is built from 12 residues. V was clipped by 8 bases and J by 10 bases, with 15 bases between them. The CDR3 protein is CASQRGVGEQFF. CDR3 DNA sequence: TGTGCCAGCCAACGAGGGGTTGGGGAGCAGTTCTTC.

The chain uses TRBV6-1 and TRBJ1-1; D unclear. Per germline, CDR1 MNHNS and CDR2 SASEGT. With 7 bases removed from V and 0 bases from J, the gap between germline ends came to 12 bases. This CDR3 is built from 14 residues. This chain's CDR3 is CASNQFTMNTEAFF. CDR3 DNA: TGTGCCAGCAACCAGTTCACGATGAACACTGAAGCTTTCTTT.

This rearrangement joins TRBV30 to TRBJ2-7; D remains unclear. Germline CDR1 is GTSNPN and CDR2 is SVGIG (reference sequence). The CDR3 contains 12 residues. V was clipped by 2 bases and J by 0 bases, with 5 bases between them. For the CDR3, the DNA is TGTGCCTGGAGTCCCAGCTCCTACGAGCAGTACTTC. It codes for CAWSPSSYEQYF.

CDR3 residues: CASSPHPTDTQYF. DNA for the CDR3: TGTGCCAGCAGCCCTCATCCCACAGATACGCAGTATTTT. The chain uses TRBV11-2 and TRBJ2-3, with no clear D. The CDR3 spans 13 residues. V shed 5 bases and J shed 2 bases, with 8 bases lying between them. CDR1 is SGHAT and CDR2 is FQNNGV in the germline V gene.

V and J are TRBV21-1 and TRBJ2-3; TRBD1 reflects the table's D call only, with no check against the DNA. TRBV21-1 is a known pseudogene. CDR3 size: 16 residues. The CDR3 is CASSKTGVGLTDTQYF. DNA of the CDR3: TGTGCCAGCAGCAAGACTGGGGTGGGGCTCACAGATACGCAGTATTTT.

This clonotype was observed a handful of times. The chain is built from TRBV27 and TRBJ2-7, with a weak D call TRBD1 (5 bases). Germline lookup yields CDR1 MNHEY and CDR2 SMNVEV (reference sequence). Trimming removed 0 bases from V and 1 base from J, with 7 bases in between. This CDR3 comprises 14 residues. The CDR3 region is CASSLSDRSYEQYF. The CDR3 DNA reads as TGTGCCAGCAGTTTATCCGACAGATCCTACGAGCAGTACTTC.

V usage is TRBV20-1 and J usage is TRBJ2-5, with D uncertain. V was clipped by 3 bases and J by 2 bases, with 10 bases between them. CDR1 DFQATT and CDR2 SNEGSKA come from the germline V gene (reference sequence). This CDR3 region has 13 residues. For the CDR3, the DNA is TGCAGTGCTAGGTTTCGCCAGCAAGAGACCCAGTACTTC. It translates to CSARFRQQETQYF.

This clonotype was observed at least ten times. The V and J genes are TRBV7-8 and TRBJ2-3; TRBD2 aligns across 13 bases. Losses at the gene ends were 5 bases for V and 3 bases for J; bases not matched to a gene: 5. The CDR3 covers 16 residues. Germline V gene data show CDR1 as SGHVS and CDR2 as FQNEAQ. CDR3 in DNA: TGTGCCAGCAGCACACTGACTAGCGGGGGGACAGATACGCAGTATTTT. Its translation: CASSTLTSGGTDTQYF.

This chain connects TRBV29-1 to TRBJ1-4, with 9 bases aligning to TRBD1. V lost 4 bases and J lost 8; bases outside the gene matches: 14. This CDR3 region has 16 residues. CDR1 SQVTM and CDR2 ANQGSEA come from the germline V gene. CDR3 residues: CSVAHIGTGLGEKLFF. The DNA of the CDR3 is TGCAGCGTTGCACATATTGGGACAGGGCTAGGGGAAAAACTGTTTTTT. Full variable domain (rest looked up from reference TRBV29-1 and TRBJ1-4): SAVISQKPSRDICQRGTSLTIQCQVDSQVTMMFWYRQQPGQSLTLIATANQGSEATYESGFVIDKFPISRPNLTFSTLTVSNMSPEDSSIYLCSVAHIGTGLGEKLFFGSGTQLSVL.

The sample holds a few counts of this clonotype. The rearrangement links TRBV7-2 to TRBJ1-6, with D possibly being TRBD1 (5 bases). V lost 5 bases, J lost 6 bases, and 14 bases lay in between. The CDR3 length is 15 residues. Per the germline V gene, CDR1 is SGHTA and CDR2 is FQGNSA. CDR3 sequence reads: CASSIPGRGNSPLHF. The DNA for the CDR3 is TGTGCCAGCAGCATCCCGGGACGTGGTAATTCACCCCTCCACTTT. Based on the CDR3 plus reference TRBV7-2 and TRBJ1-6, the full variable domain is GAGVSQSPSNKVTEKGKDVELRCDPISGHTALYWYRQSLGQGLEFLIYFQGNSAPDKSGLPSDRFSAERTGGSVSTLTIQRTQQEDSAVYLCASSIPGRGNSPLHFGNGTRLTVT.

This clonotype was found a few times. The rearrangement joins TRBV7-3 to TRBJ2-3, with TRBD1 matching 10 bases. The CDR3 contains 16 residues. CDR1 is SGHTA and CDR2 is FQGTGA in the germline V gene. With 5 bases clipped from V and 0 bases from J, the junction kept 5 bases outside the gene matches. In DNA form, the CDR3 reads TGTGCCAGCAGCCCGGGACAGGGGTCTAGCACAGATACGCAGTATTTT. It specifies CASSPGQGSSTDTQYF.

The chain has TRBV7-6 and TRBJ1-2; D not certain. Germline assignment: CDR1 SGHVS and CDR2 FNYEAQ. The germline V and J ends were trimmed by 2 bases and 3 bases, with 10 bases remaining between them. CDR3 length: 14 residues. The CDR3 loop reads CASSLRPGYYGYTF. CDR3 nucleotides: TGTGCCAGCAGCTTAAGGCCGGGCTACTATGGCTACACCTTC.

This sequence joins TRBV4-3 and TRBJ1-2; D ambiguous. Trimming cost V 0 bases and J 3 bases, with 8 bases left between them. This CDR3 has 14 residues. CDR1 and CDR2 (germline): LGHNA, YSLEER. The CDR3 protein is CASSQEQGYYGYTF. Here the CDR3 DNA reads TGCGCCAGCAGCCAAGAACAAGGGTACTATGGCTACACCTTC.